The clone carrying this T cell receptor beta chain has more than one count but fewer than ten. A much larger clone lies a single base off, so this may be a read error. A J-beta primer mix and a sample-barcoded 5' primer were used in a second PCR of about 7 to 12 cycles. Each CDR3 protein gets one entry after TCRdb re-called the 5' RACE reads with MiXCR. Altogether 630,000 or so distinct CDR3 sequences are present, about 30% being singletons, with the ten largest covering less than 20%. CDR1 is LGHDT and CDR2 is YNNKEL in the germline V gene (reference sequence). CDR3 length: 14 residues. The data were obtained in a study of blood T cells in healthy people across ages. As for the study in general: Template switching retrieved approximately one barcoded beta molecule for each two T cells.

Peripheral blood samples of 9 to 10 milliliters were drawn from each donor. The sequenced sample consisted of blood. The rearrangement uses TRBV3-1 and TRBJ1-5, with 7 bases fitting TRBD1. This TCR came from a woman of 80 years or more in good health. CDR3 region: CASSHRQGYQPRHF. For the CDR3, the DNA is TGTGCCAGCAGCCACCGACAGGGCTATCAGCCCCGGCATTTT.